The clone carrying this T cell receptor beta chain was detected many times. The antigen remains unidentified. The sample is drawn from a study of cytotoxic CD8 clonotypes in ibrutinib-treated CLL. Study outcomes and limitations: Among the clonotypes, public ones were uncommon and contracted or held stable on treatment. Baseline levels of clonality went above those of age-matched healthy donors and moved with circulating CD8+ T-cell counts.

The V gene lost 11 bases and the J gene lost 0 bases, with 7 bases spanning the gap. Per the germline V gene, CDR1 is SEHNR and CDR2 is FQNEAQ (reference sequence). This CDR3 is built from 11 residues. Target depth was 1 in 200,000 to 1 in 1 million T cells, about 10x per clonotype. TCRdb's copy holds only in-frame clones and misses some; the assay was immunoSEQ multiplex PCR. This sample has 200,000 to 250,000 clones, with roughly three quarters found just once. The source of this sequence is a human donor with chronic lymphocytic leukemia. Sequencing used PBMCs, obtained after 12 months of ibrutinib treatment. V is TRBV7-9 and J is TRBJ1-2, with no clear D. CDR3 residues: CALVANYGYTF. The CDR3 DNA reads TGTGCCCTGGTAGCTAACTATGGCTACACCTTC.